The present entry profiles one T cell receptor beta chain with its context. The target antigen is unknown. The trim removed 1 base at V and 8 bases at J, leaving 9 bases unmatched. Germline values: CDR1 MNHNS, CDR2 SASEGT. The CDR3 loop spans 15 amino acids. These data come from a study of regulatory T cells. The primer mix had 52 TRBV and 13 TRBJ primers. Sequenced by immunoSEQ multiplex PCR; TCRdb stores in-frame clones only, minus some. Here the sample spans tens of thousands of clones, about 94% being singletons. Every patient with CD3G deficiency had evidence of autoimmunity. Patients aged 2 to 39 years had fewer naive and more memory CD4+ and CD8+ T cells. CD4+ cells were sorted into CD25-high CD127-low regulatory cells and CD25-low CD127-high conventional cells. Study-wide points: In CD3G-deficient patients, conventional CD4+ T cells were enriched for hydrophobic CDR3 residues at positions 6 and 7. Patient repertoires had restricted TRB V-J pairs and skewed V and J usage, most in Tregs.

Material: conventional CD4+ T cells sorted from blood. J is TRBJ1-2 and V is TRBV6-1, with TRBD1 matching 8 bases. This clonotype originated in a child aged 2 to 15 with CD3G deficiency. The CDR3 sequence is CASSEVGRGRKGYTF. CDR3 DNA sequence: TGTGCCAGCAGTGAAGTGGGCAGGGGGCGGAAAGGCTACACCTTC.